These T cell receptor beta chains were read from a single sample in a study of blood T cell repertoires in COVID-19. The table came from immunoSEQ multiplex PCR; TCRdb's copy has only in-frame clones and leaves some out. The data contain 130,000 to 150,000 clones, approximately 80% of them singletons. The sample taken for sequencing was PBMCs or T cells enriched from blood (not recorded which). All receptors derive from a man aged 45-65 years who had recovered from COVID-19. CDR3s include the opening cysteine and the closing phenylalanine or tryptophan. The order of the fields is CDR3 length, clone size, D gene, J gene, V gene, CDR3 protein, CDR3 DNA. D genes are given only for firm matches. Clone size is given for some rows only: seen once, a few or many times, or a class if the clone is expanded.

CDR3 length: 15
clone size: -
D gene: TRBD1
J gene: TRBJ1-2
V gene: TRBV9
CDR3 protein: CASSPLGTGGYSYTF
CDR3 DNA: TGTGCCAGCAGCCCCCTGGGGACAGGGGGTTATAGCTACACCTTC

CDR3 length: 15
clone size: -
D gene: -
J gene: TRBJ1-4
V gene: TRBV7-2
CDR3 protein: CASSLSGAVGEKLFF
CDR3 DNA: TGTGCCAGCAGCTTATCAGGGGCTGTTGGTGAAAAACTGTTTTTT

CDR3 length: 16
clone size: -
D gene: -
J gene: TRBJ2-1
V gene: TRBV7-2
CDR3 protein: CASSLGWQGRYNEQFF
CDR3 DNA: TGTGCCAGCAGCTTAGGGTGGCAGGGTCGGTACAATGAGCAGTTCTTC

CDR3 length: 13
clone size: few
D gene: TRBD1
J gene: TRBJ1-2
V gene: TRBV6-5
CDR3 protein: CATYPGQEWGYTF
CDR3 DNA: TGTGCCACATATCCGGGACAGGAATGGGGCTACACCTTC

CDR3 length: 13
clone size: -
D gene: -
J gene: TRBJ2-5
V gene: TRBV29-1
CDR3 protein: CSAGHSTGETQYF
CDR3 DNA: TGCAGCGCGGGACACTCCACGGGAGAGACCCAGTACTTC

CDR3 length: 14
clone size: once
D gene: -
J gene: TRBJ2-3
V gene: TRBV5-1
CDR3 protein: CASSSRAVTDTQYF
CDR3 DNA: TGCGCCAGCAGCTCAAGAGCGGTCACAGATACGCAGTATTTT

CDR3 length: 15
clone size: -
D gene: TRBD1
J gene: TRBJ2-2
V gene: TRBV11-2
CDR3 protein: CASRPDRGLTGELFF
CDR3 DNA: TGTGCCAGCCGCCCGGATAGGGGGCTCACCGGGGAGCTGTTTTTT

CDR3 length: 13
clone size: -
D gene: -
J gene: TRBJ1-2
V gene: TRBV12-3/TRBV12-4
CDR3 protein: CASSSGHYYGYTF
CDR3 DNA: TGTGCCAGCAGTTCGGGACACTACTATGGCTACACCTTC

CDR3 length: 14
clone size: -
D gene: TRBD1
J gene: TRBJ1-1
V gene: TRBV28
CDR3 protein: CASSLGTGGTEAFF
CDR3 DNA: TGTGCCAGCAGTTTAGGGACAGGGGGCACTGAAGCTTTCTTT

CDR3 length: 14
clone size: -
D gene: -
J gene: TRBJ1-5
V gene: TRBV5-4
CDR3 protein: CASSLAGGNQPQHF
CDR3 DNA: TGTGCCAGCAGCTTGGCCGGGGGGAACCAGCCCCAGCATTTT

CDR3 length: 12
clone size: -
D gene: -
J gene: TRBJ2-7
V gene: TRBV9
CDR3 protein: CASSGSTYEQYF
CDR3 DNA: TGTGCCAGCAGCGGGTCTACCTACGAGCAGTACTTC

CDR3 length: 13
clone size: -
D gene: TRBD1
J gene: TRBJ1-2
V gene: TRBV30
CDR3 protein: CAWSVQGSYGYTF
CDR3 DNA: TGTGCCTGGAGTGTACAGGGGAGCTATGGCTACACCTTC

CDR3 length: 14
clone size: -
D gene: -
J gene: TRBJ1-1
V gene: TRBV5-5
CDR3 protein: CASSRDQGITEAFF
CDR3 DNA: TGTGCCAGCAGCCGGGATCAGGGGATCACTGAAGCTTTCTTT

CDR3 length: 11
clone size: once
D gene: -
J gene: TRBJ1-1
V gene: TRBV7-2
CDR3 protein: CASSPGKGAFF
CDR3 DNA: TGTGCCAGCAGCCCCGGGAAGGGAGCTTTCTTT

CDR3 length: 15
clone size: once
D gene: -
J gene: TRBJ2-1
V gene: TRBV7-9
CDR3 protein: CASSSGQFSYNEQFF
CDR3 DNA: TGTGCCAGCAGCTCCGGACAGTTCTCCTACAATGAGCAGTTCTTC

CDR3 length: 11
clone size: -
D gene: -
J gene: TRBJ2-1
V gene: TRBV10-3
CDR3 protein: CAISGEIEQFF
CDR3 DNA: TGTGCCATCAGTGGGGAGATTGAGCAGTTCTTC

CDR3 length: 16
clone size: -
D gene: TRBD2
J gene: TRBJ2-2
V gene: TRBV7-7
CDR3 protein: CASRLTSGKNTGELFF
CDR3 DNA: TGTGCTAGCAGATTGACTAGCGGAAAGAACACCGGGGAGCTGTTTTTT